The subject of this entry is one T cell receptor (beta chain). These data come from a study of blood T cell repertoires in COVID-19. On the study more broadly: Specimens from acute and convalescent COVID-19 originated in the United States, Italy and Spain. From T cells, B-cell-depleted T cells, or PBMCs came the material, which was cDNA or gDNA.

Per the study methods: Amplification of reference gene primers provided the estimated nucleated cell counts. Here immunoSEQ multiplex PCR was the method, and the copy in TCRdb shows in-frame clones only, minus some. V and J calls and clone size are as listed in that table; D and trimming were resolved from the DNA. This table holds 250,000 to 300,000 clones, less than 90% found once. Seattle cases were enrolled at active infection and followed longitudinally. From germline, CDR1 is MDHEN and CDR2 SYDVKM. This CDR3 comprises 12 residues. Between the trimmed V and J ends, which lost 8 bases and 5 bases, there was a span of 13 bases.

This chain uses TRBV28 with TRBJ2-7, with D perhaps matching TRBD2 (5 bases). This clonotype was obtained from a woman aged 30 to 39 with COVID-19, enrolled during active disease. The sample consisted of peripheral blood. The DNA for the CDR3 is TGTGCCAGCCGAGTGGGGAGCGACGAGCAGTACTTC. It yields the protein CASRVGSDEQYF.